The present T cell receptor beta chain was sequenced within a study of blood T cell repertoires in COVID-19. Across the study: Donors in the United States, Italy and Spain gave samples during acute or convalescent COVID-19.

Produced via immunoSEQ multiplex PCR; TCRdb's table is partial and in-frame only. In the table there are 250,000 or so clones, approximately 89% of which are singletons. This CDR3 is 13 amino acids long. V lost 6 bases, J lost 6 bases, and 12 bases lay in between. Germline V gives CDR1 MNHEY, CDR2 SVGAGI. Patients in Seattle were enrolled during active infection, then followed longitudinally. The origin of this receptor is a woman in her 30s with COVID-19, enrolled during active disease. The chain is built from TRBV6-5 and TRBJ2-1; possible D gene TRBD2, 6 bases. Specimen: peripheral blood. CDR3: CASRREWGNEQFF. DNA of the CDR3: TGTGCCAGCAGACGGGAGTGGGGCAATGAGCAGTTCTTC.